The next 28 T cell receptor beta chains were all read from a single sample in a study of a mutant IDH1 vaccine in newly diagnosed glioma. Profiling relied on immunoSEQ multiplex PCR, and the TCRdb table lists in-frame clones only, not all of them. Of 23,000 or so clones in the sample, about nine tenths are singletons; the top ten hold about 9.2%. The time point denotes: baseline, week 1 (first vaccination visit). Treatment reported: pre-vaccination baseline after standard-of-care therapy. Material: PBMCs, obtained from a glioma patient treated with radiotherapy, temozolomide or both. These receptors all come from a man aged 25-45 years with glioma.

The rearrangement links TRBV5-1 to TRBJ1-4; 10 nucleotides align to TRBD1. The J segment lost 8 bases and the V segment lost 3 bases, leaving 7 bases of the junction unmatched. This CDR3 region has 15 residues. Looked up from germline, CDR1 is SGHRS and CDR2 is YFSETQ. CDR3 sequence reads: CASSSRQGAGEKLFF. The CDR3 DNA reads TGCGCCAGCAGCTCCAGACAGGGGGCCGGAGAAAAACTGTTTTTT. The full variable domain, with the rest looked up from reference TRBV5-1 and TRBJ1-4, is KAGVTQTPRYLIKTRGQQVTLSCSPISGHRSVSWYQQTPGQGLQFLFEYFSETQRNKGNFPGRFSGRQFSNSRSEMNVSTLELGDSALYLCASSSRQGAGEKLFFGSGTQLSVL.

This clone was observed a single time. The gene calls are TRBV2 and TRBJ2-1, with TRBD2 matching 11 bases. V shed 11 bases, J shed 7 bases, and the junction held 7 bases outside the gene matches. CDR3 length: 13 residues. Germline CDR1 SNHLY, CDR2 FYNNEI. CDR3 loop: CAGSGLAGNEQFF. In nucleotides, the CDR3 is TGTGCCGGATCAGGACTAGCGGGTAATGAGCAGTTCTTC.

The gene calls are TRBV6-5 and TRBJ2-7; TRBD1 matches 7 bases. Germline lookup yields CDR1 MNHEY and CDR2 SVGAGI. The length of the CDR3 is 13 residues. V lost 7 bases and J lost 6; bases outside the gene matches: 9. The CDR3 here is CASKRGQLGEQYF. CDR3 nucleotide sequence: TGTGCCAGCAAAAGGGGGCAATTGGGCGAGCAGTACTTC.

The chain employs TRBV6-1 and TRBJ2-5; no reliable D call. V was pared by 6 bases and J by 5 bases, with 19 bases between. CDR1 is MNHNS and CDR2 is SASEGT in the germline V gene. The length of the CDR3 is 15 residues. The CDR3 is CASRESPPSVETQYF. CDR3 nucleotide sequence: TGTGCCAGCAGGGAAAGCCCCCCCTCGGTGGAGACCCAGTACTTC.

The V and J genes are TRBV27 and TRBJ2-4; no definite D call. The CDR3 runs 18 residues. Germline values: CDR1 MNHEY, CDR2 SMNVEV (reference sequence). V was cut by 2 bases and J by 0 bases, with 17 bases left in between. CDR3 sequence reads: CASSLGAPTDQAKNIQYF. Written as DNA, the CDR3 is TGTGCCAGCAGTTTAGGTGCCCCAACCGATCAAGCCAAAAACATTCAGTACTTC.

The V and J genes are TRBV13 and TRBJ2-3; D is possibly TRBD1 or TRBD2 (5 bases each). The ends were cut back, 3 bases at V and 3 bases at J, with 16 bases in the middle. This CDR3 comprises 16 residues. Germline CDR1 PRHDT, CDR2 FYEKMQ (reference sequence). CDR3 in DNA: TGTGCCAGCAGCTTCCAATGGGACGGCCTGACAGATACGCAGTATTTT. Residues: CASSFQWDGLTDTQYF.

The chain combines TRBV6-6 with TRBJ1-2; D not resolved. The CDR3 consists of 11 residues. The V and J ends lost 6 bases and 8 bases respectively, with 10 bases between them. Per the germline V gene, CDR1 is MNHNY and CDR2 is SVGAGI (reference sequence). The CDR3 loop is CASSSPRGYTF. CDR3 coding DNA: TGTGCCAGCAGCTCTCCGAGGGGCTACACCTTC.

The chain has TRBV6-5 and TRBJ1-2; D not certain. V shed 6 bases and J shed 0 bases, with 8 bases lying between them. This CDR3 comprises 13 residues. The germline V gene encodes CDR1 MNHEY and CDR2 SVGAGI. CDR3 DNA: TGTGCCAGCAGGTCACAAGCTAACTATGGCTACACCTTC. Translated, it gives CASRSQANYGYTF.

In DNA, the CDR3 is TGTGCCAGCAGTGAATGGAGTACGGTGGGGGAGACCCAGTACTTC. This encodes CASSEWSTVGETQYF. V and J are TRBV6-1 and TRBJ2-5; D is ambiguous. The germline gives CDR1 MNHNS, CDR2 SASEGT. V was cut by 2 bases and J by 5 bases, with 15 bases left in between. The CDR3 loop spans 15 amino acids.

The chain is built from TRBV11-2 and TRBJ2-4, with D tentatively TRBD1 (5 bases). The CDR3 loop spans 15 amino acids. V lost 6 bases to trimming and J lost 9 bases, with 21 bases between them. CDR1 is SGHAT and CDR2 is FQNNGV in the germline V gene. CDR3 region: CASRGGQPDARIQYF. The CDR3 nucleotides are TGTGCCAGCAGAGGCGGACAACCCGACGCCCGCATTCAGTACTTC.

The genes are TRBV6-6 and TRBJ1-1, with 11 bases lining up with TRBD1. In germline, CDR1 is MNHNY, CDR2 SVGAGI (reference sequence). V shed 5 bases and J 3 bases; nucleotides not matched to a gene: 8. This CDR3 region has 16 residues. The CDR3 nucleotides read TGTGCCAGCAGTCCCGGGACAGGGGGTGAATACACTGAAGCTTTCTTT. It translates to CASSPGTGGEYTEAFF.

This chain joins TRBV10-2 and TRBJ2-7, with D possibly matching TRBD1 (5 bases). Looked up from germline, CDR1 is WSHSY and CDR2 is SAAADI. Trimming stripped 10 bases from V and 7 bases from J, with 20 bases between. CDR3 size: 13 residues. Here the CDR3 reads CATLDTLTEEQYF. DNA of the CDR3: TGCGCCACCTTGGACACCCTGACTGAGGAGCAGTACTTC.

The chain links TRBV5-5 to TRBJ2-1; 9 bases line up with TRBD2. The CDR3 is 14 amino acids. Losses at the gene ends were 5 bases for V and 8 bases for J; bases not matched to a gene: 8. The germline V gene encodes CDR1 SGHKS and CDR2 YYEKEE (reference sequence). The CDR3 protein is CASSHRLAAYEQFF. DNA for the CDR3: TGTGCCAGCAGTCACAGACTAGCGGCGTATGAGCAGTTCTTC.

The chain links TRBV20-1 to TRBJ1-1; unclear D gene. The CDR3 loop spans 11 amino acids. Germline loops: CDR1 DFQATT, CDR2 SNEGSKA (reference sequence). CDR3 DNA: TGCGGATGGTCCATGAACACTGAAGCTTTCTTT. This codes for CGWSMNTEAFF.

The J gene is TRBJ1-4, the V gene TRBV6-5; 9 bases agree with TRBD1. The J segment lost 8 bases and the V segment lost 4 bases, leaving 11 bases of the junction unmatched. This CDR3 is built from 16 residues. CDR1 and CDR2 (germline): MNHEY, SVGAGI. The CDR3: CASSSPRGTGYEKLFF. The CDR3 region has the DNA TGTGCCAGCAGTTCCCCACGCGGGACAGGGTACGAAAAACTGTTTTTT.

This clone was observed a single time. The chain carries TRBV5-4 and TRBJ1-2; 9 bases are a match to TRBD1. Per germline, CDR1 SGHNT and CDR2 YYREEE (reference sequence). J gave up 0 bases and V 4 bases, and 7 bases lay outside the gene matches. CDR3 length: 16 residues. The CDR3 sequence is CASSLGQGRSNYGYTF. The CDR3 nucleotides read TGTGCCAGCAGCCTCGGACAGGGGAGATCTAACTATGGCTACACCTTC.

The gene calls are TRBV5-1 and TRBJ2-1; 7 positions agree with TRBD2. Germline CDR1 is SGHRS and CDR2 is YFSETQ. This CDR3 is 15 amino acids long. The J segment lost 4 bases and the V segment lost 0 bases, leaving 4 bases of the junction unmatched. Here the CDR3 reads CASSLVGGLYNEQFF. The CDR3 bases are TGCGCCAGCAGCTTGGTGGGGGGACTATACAATGAGCAGTTCTTC.

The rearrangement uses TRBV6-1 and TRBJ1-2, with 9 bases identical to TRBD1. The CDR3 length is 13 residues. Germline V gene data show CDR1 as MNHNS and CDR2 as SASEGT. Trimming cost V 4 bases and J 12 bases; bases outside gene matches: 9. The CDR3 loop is CASSGQGQGRDTF. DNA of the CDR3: TGTGCCAGCAGTGGGCAGGGACAGGGCCGGGACACCTTC.

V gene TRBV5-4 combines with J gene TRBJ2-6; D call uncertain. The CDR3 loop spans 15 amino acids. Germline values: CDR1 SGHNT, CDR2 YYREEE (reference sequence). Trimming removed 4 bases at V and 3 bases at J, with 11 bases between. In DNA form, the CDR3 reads TGTGCCAGCAGCGCCCGGACGGGTGGGGCCAACGTCCTGACTTTC. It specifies CASSARTGGANVLTF.

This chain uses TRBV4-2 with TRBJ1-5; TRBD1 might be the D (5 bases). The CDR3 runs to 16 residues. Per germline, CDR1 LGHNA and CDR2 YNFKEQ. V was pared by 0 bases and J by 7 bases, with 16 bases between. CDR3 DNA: TGTGCCAGCAGCCAAGAAGGGGCGGAGGGAGGGCAGCCCCAGCATTTT. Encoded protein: CASSQEGAEGGQPQHF.

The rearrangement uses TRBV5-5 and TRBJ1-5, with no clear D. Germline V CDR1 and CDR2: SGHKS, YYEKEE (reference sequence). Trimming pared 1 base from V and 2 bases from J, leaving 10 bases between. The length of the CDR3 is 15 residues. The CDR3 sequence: CASSLTDYGNQPQHF. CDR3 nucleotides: TGTGCCAGCAGCTTGACAGACTACGGCAATCAGCCCCAGCATTTT.

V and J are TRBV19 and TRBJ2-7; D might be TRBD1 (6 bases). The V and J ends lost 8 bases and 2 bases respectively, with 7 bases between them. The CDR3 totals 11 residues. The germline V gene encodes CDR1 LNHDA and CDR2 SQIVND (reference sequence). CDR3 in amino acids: CASGQTYEQYF. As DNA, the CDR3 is TGTGCCAGTGGACAGACCTACGAGCAGTACTTC.

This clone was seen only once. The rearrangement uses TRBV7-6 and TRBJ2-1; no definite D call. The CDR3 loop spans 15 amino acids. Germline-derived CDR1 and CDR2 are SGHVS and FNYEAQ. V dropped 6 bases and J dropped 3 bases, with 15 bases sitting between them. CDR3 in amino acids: CASSVSPAIYNEQFF. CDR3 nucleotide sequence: TGTGCCAGCAGTGTCAGCCCTGCAATCTACAATGAGCAGTTCTTC.

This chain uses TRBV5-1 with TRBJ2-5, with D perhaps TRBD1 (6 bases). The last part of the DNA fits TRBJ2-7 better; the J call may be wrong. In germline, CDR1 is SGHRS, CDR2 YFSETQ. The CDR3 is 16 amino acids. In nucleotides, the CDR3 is TGCGCCAGCAGCCCCGGACAGATCGAGGCTCCCTACGAGCAGTACTTC. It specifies CASSPGQIEAPYEQYF.

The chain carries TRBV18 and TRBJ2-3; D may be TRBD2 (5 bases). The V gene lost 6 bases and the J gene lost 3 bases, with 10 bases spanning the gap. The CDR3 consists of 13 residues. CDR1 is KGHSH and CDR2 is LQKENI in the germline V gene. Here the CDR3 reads CASSSLVTDTQYF. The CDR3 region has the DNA TGTGCCAGCTCTTCACTAGTGACAGATACGCAGTATTTT. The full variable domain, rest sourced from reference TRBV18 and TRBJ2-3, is NAGVMQNPRHLVRRRGQEARLRCSPMKGHSHVYWYRQLPEEGLKFMVYLQKENIIDESGMPKERFSAEFPKEGPSILRIQQVVRGDSAAYFCASSSLVTDTQYFGPGTRLTVL.

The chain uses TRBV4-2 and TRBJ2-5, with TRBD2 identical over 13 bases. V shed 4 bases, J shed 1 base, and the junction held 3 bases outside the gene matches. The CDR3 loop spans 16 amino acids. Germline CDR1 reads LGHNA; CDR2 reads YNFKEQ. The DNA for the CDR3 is TGTGCCAGCAGCCCAGGGACTAGCGGGACCCAAGAGACCCAGTACTTC. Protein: CASSPGTSGTQETQYF.

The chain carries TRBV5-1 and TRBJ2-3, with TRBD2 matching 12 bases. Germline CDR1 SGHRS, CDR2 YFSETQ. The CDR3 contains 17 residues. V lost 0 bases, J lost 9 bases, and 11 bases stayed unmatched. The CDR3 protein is CASSLGGTSGFGATQYF. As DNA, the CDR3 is TGCGCCAGCAGCTTGGGAGGGACTAGCGGGTTCGGGGCGACGCAGTATTTT.

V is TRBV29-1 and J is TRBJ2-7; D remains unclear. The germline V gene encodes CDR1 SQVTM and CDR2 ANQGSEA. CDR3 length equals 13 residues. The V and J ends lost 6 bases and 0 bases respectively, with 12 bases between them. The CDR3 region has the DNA TGCAGCGTGTCTCAGGCCAGCTCCTACGAGCAGTACTTC. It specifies CSVSQASSYEQYF.